These 8 T cell receptor beta chains were all obtained from the same sample, sequenced in a study of blood T cell repertoires in COVID-19. TCRdb's table, derived via immunoSEQ multiplex PCR, lists solely in-frame clones and lacks some. Of over 250,000 clones listed, roughly 89% are singletons. Sample: PBMCs or T cells enriched from blood (not recorded which). The receptors were sampled from a woman in her fifties or sixties who had recovered from COVID-19.

The V call is TRBV15, the J call TRBJ2-1; D call uncertain. Trimming took 6 bases from V and 5 from J, leaving 5 bases between them. The CDR3 covers 11 residues. Germline-derived CDR1 and CDR2 are LNHNV and YYDKDF (reference sequence). The CDR3: CATRRDNEQFF. The CDR3 nucleotides are TGTGCCACCAGACGAGACAATGAGCAGTTCTTC.

The chain couples TRBV18 to TRBJ2-2, with 7 bases aligning to TRBD1. V lost 0 bases, J lost 5 bases, and 0 bases stayed unmatched. The CDR3 is made up of 14 amino acids. CDR1 is KGHSH, CDR2 LQKENI, per germline. Written as DNA, the CDR3 is TGTGCCAGCTCACCACCGACAGGGACCGGGGAGCTGTTTTTT. Translating it yields CASSPPTGTGELFF.

V usage is TRBV3-1 (or the pseudogene TRBV3-2) and J usage is TRBJ1-2; 7 bases are a match to TRBD1. V was clipped by 5 bases and J by 2 bases; unmatched bases: 5. This CDR3 comprises 14 residues. Germline CDR1 LGHDT, CDR2 YNNKEL (reference sequence). CDR3 coding DNA: TGTGCCAGCAGCACCCCGGGACAGAACTATGGCTACACCTTC. It is translated as CASSTPGQNYGYTF.

This sequence joins TRBV7-2 and TRBJ2-1, with 11 bases matching TRBD1. This CDR3 comprises 14 residues. V gave up 4 bases and J gave up 6 bases; unmatched junction bases: 2. Per the germline V gene, CDR1 is SGHTA and CDR2 is FQGNSA. In nucleotides, the CDR3 is TGTGCCAGCAGCTCCGGGACAGGGGGCAATGAGCAGTTCTTC. It is translated as CASSSGTGGNEQFF. The full variable domain, completed using reference TRBV7-2 and TRBJ2-1, is GAGVSQSPSNKVTEKGKDVELRCDPISGHTALYWYRQSLGQGLEFLIYFQGNSAPDKSGLPSDRFSAERTGGSVSTLTIQRTQQEDSAVYLCASSSGTGGNEQFFGPGTRLTVL.

This sequence joins TRBV5-8 and TRBJ2-5; D is uncertain. From germline, CDR1 is SGHTS and CDR2 YDEGEE. With 3 bases removed from V and 2 bases from J, the gap between germline ends came to 5 bases. The CDR3 is 12 amino acids. CDR3 residues: CASSYPQETQYF. The CDR3 nucleotides are TGTGCCAGCAGCTATCCTCAAGAGACCCAGTACTTC. Based on the CDR3 plus reference TRBV5-8 and TRBJ2-5, the full variable domain is EAGVTQSPTHLIKTRGQQATLRCSPISGHTSVYWYQQALGLGLQFLLWYDEGEERNRGNFPPRFSGRQFPNYSSELNVNALELEDSALYLCASSYPQETQYFGPGTRLLVL.

The chain employs TRBV27 and TRBJ2-7, with 7 bases aligning to TRBD2. This CDR3 has 15 amino acids. CDR1 is MNHEY, CDR2 SMNVEV, per germline (reference sequence). Germline trimming cut 5 bases from V and 1 base from J; bases unmatched to any gene: 8. Here the CDR3 DNA reads TGTGCCAGCAGTCCCCGTGGGCGGGGGTCCTACGAGCAGTACTTC. It codes for CASSPRGRGSYEQYF.

V and J are TRBV2 and TRBJ1-4; perhaps TRBD1 as D (6 bases). CDR3 length equals 14 residues. V shed 6 bases and J shed 7 bases, with 15 bases lying between them. In germline, CDR1 is SNHLY, CDR2 FYNNEI. The DNA of the CDR3 is TGTGCCAGCAGATCGGGACATGGGACTGAAAAACTGTTTTTT. Its protein product is CASRSGHGTEKLFF.

The genes are TRBV7-3 and TRBJ2-1; the match to TRBD2 covers 11 bases. The V gene's germline CDR1 is SGHTA and CDR2 FQGTGA. V lost 6 bases to trimming and J lost 4 bases; unmatched junction nucleotides: 5. This CDR3 has 15 residues. This CDR3 is CASSATSGRYNEQFF. In DNA form, the CDR3 reads TGTGCCAGCAGTGCCACTAGCGGGAGATACAATGAGCAGTTCTTC. Variable domain in full (rest from reference TRBV7-3 and TRBJ2-1): GAGVSQTPSNKVTEKGKYVELRCDPISGHTALYWYRQSLGQGPEFLIYFQGTGAADDSGLPNDRFFAVRPEGSVSTLKIQRTERGDSAVYLCASSATSGRYNEQFFGPGTRLTVL.